The entry below gives a single T cell receptor (beta chain) sequence along with its context. Its antigen is unidentified. The investigators reverse transcribed all of the isolated RNA, so they sequenced expressed TCRB transcripts. Some clones are missing from TCRdb's copy, which holds only in-frame ones; the method was immunoSEQ multiplex PCR. The top ten clones hold 0.017% of a sample with around 400,000 clones, roughly 12% of them seen once. This CDR3 has 11 amino acids. Trimming stripped 7 bases from V and 1 base from J, with 5 bases between. The germline CDR1 and CDR2 sequences are MGHDK and SYGVNS. This record belongs to a study of beta chain features in type 1 diabetes. Findings of the study overall: In every one of the four CD4+ subsets, TCRB CDR3s were moderately but significantly shorter in Type 1 diabetes patients. Individuals with type 1 diabetes displayed fewer insertions and more deletions at VDJ junctions. Across patients, naive, central memory and Treg TCRB repertoires exhibited apparently greater similarity than was observed across healthy donors.

The chain has TRBV25-1 and TRBJ2-7; the D is unclear. This TCR derives from a man between 18 and 35 years old in good health. The sequenced material came from naive CD4+ T cells from blood. CDR3 in DNA: TGTGCCAGCAAGCCATCCTACGAGCAGTACTTC. This codes for CASKPSYEQYF.